The present T cell receptor (beta chain) was sequenced within a study of T-cell memory formation after mild COVID-19. TCRdb reprocessed the 5' RACE reads via MiXCR and lists one record per CDR3 protein. This sample has approximately 500,000 distinct CDR3 sequences; roughly 25% occur once, and the top ten carry approximately 12%. This CDR3 contains 15 residues. V lost 0 bases and J lost 0, with 7 bases in between. Germline V CDR1 and CDR2: SGDLS, YYNGEE. This TCR derives from an adult woman who had mild COVID-19 (a few samples of this study predate the infection). Cell type and time point are not known. Input material: PBMCs or a T cell subset sorted from them (not recorded which). The J gene is TRBJ1-3, the V gene TRBV9, with D uncertain. The CDR3: CASSVAVSSGNTIYF. The CDR3 bases are TGTGCCAGCAGCGTAGCCGTGAGCTCTGGAAACACCATATATTTT.